Presented here are 8 T cell receptor beta chains from one specimen sequenced in a study of graft-versus-host responses after intestinal transplantation. The authors processed graft tissue to release intraepithelial and lamina propria lymphocytes. TCRdb's table, derived via immunoSEQ multiplex PCR, lists solely in-frame clones and lacks some. The sample comprises approximately 4,300 clones, 70% to 80% of which are singletons, and roughly 6.7% rests with the top ten. This material consisted of ileum tissue, taken 9 days after transplant. The receptors stem from a human patient who received an intestinal transplant, so some T cells may come from the graft donor.

This clone was counted a few times. The CDR3 DNA follows: TGTGCCAGCAGCAGAGAGGTTCTAGCGGAGAGTTACGAGCAGTACTTC. This gives the protein CASSREVLAESYEQYF. The V gene is TRBV21-1, the J gene TRBJ2-7; the table's D call, TRBD2, was not checked against the DNA. TRBV21-1 is an annotated pseudogene. This CDR3 comprises 16 residues.

The chain links TRBV10-3 to TRBJ1-1; a possible D gene is TRBD1 (5 bases). The V gene lost 3 bases and the J gene lost 0 bases, with 11 bases spanning the gap. Germline CDR1 and CDR2: ENHRY and SYGVKD. The CDR3 runs 15 residues. The CDR3 loop reads CAISDPGLMNTEAFF. CDR3 DNA sequence: TGTGCCATCAGTGACCCGGGACTGATGAACACTGAAGCTTTCTTT.

J is TRBJ2-1 and V is TRBV19; 8 positions agree with TRBD2. CDR3 length: 16 amino acids. Trimming at V came to 5 bases and at J to 0 bases, leaving 6 bases not matched to a gene. The germline V gene encodes CDR1 LNHDA and CDR2 SQIVND (reference sequence). CDR3 nucleotides: TGTGCCAGTAGTTACATAGCGGGGAGCTCCTACAATGAGCAGTTCTTC. Amino acid sequence: CASSYIAGSSYNEQFF.

Remarks on this clone: This may come from a read error, since a much larger clone is one base off. Other DNA sequences in this sample translate to the same CDR3. The chain recombines TRBV9 with TRBJ1-6; TRBD1 might be the D (5 bases). Germline V lookup: CDR1 SGDLS, CDR2 YYNGEE. The CDR3 loop spans 13 amino acids. CDR3: CASSQGRDSPLHF. CDR3 DNA: TGTGCCAGCAGCCAGGGCAGGGATTCCCCCCTCCACTTT.

The V call is TRBV11-2, the J call TRBJ2-7; TRBD1 is a possible D gene (5 bases). CDR1 and CDR2 (germline): SGHAT, FQNNGV. The CDR3 runs 17 residues. V gave up 4 bases and J gave up 0 bases, with 19 bases separating them. CDR3 coding DNA: TGTGCCAGCAGCTCATTTCCAGGGCTCTCCACCTCCTACGAGCAGTACTTC. It specifies CASSSFPGLSTSYEQYF.

The chain is built from TRBV21-1 and TRBJ1-1; the D call TRBD1 from the table was never checked on the DNA. TRBV21-1 has pseudogene status. The CDR3 runs to 15 residues. The CDR3 bases are TGTGCCAGCAGCAAACAGGCCTTAGAGAACACTGAAGCTTTCTTT. Its protein product is CASSKQALENTEAFF.

V is TRBV19 and J is TRBJ2-5, with TRBD1 identical over 7 bases. Germline V gene sequence: CDR1 LNHDA, CDR2 SQIVND (reference sequence). Losses at the gene ends were 5 bases for V and 1 base for J; bases not matched to a gene: 4. The CDR3 has 14 residues. CDR3: CASSETGLQETQYF. The CDR3 bases are TGTGCCAGTAGTGAGACAGGGCTCCAAGAGACCCAGTACTTC.

This rearrangement joins TRBV4-1 to TRBJ1-1; D gene ambiguous. Germline V CDR1 and CDR2: MGHRA, YSYEKL. This CDR3 has 16 amino acids. Trimming shortened V by 1 base and J by 2 bases, and 14 bases separated the two germline ends. Written as DNA, the CDR3 is TGCGCCAGCAGCCAAGGACGGCAGCTAGGAAACACTGAAGCTTTCTTT. Translated, it gives CASSQGRQLGNTEAFF.